The T cell receptor (beta chain) under discussion was sequenced for a study of blood T cells in healthy people across ages (dated by TCRdb to about 2015). The study in broad terms: In model experiments, roughly one uniquely barcoded TCR beta cDNA molecule per two T cells was captured by template switching. To avoid experimental bias, donors of different ages were spread randomly across the sequencing lanes. Two additional independent replicas of 1 million unique cDNA reads from the same blood draw were analyzed for two donors (one aged 18 to 30 and one aged 80 or older). The donors were divided into four age groups: young (average approximately 16 years), middle-aged (about 41), aged (approximately 62) and long-lived (around 80). To track age-related changes in TCR beta repertoire diversity, the study relied on deep sequencing normalized with unique cDNA molecular identifiers. The investigation overall reported the following: Observed TCR beta diversity correlated strongly with the percentage of naive T cells measured by flow cytometry. Estimates of total diversity based on one million sequenced T cells were considered lower bounds and underestimates. As age increased, observed TCR beta diversity per million T cells dropped in a roughly linear way, and a significant reduction was already evident by age around 41. Because the CMV infection status of the donors was unknown, age-related changes in expanded clonotypes may potentially have been confounded. The long-lived group showed more naive CD4+ T cells, fewer expanded clones and increased TCR diversity than the aged group, suggesting age selection. Bulk unsorted PBMC profiling prevented conclusive comparison of naive and antigen-experienced compartments.

The 39 donors, aged about 6 to 95 years, were systemically healthy Caucasian individuals from Russia. Ten milliliters of peripheral blood were drawn from each donor into EDTA-treated Vacutainer tubes. Ficoll-Paque density-gradient centrifugation was used to isolate PBMCs, with at least 6.5 million per sample. Trizol reagent was used to extract total RNA from the PBMCs, yielding at least 5 micrograms per sample. Naive CD45RAhigh/CD27high T cell percentages were measured by flow cytometry on a PBMC aliquot from every donor. Comments on this clonotype: It lacks a known antigen. Base-call qualities are not available, and no considerably larger clone is one nucleotide away.

Library preparation employed 5' RACE. A second roughly 6 to 12 cycle PCR used a sample-barcoded 5' primer and a J-beta primer mix. Each TCR beta cDNA molecule received a unique molecular identifier from a template-switch 5' adaptor carrying 12 random nucleotides. At least 2.5 million CDR3-containing paired-end reads were obtained from each sample. First-strand cDNA was synthesized from all RNA with the Mint cDNA synthesis kit, primed by a TRBC-specific oligonucleotide. All cDNA was treated with uracil-DNA glycosylase and then went through a first 18-cycle PCR with the universal primers M1SS and BC2_uni_R. The original methods were these. Normalization of each sample was performed by random selection of 1 million high-quality reads, each carrying a distinct molecular identifier. Reads with shared molecular identifiers were discarded instead of being binned into consensus sequences. MiTCR, with a Q25 quality threshold and the strictest error-elimination algorithm, was used for CDR3 identification, clonotype clustering and error correction. A nonparametric unseen species model using Euler transformation provided a lower-bound estimate of total TCR beta diversity. TCRdb's own reprocessing of the public reads used fastp at Q25 and MiXCR and kept productive beta chains. All rows with the same CDR3 protein become a single entry with the most common DNA and genes. None of the V and J calls come from the authors' own analysis; TCRdb made them. Counted in this sample were over 1,500,000 distinct CDR3 sequences; around 42% of them appeared once. The top ten hold under 30% of the sample.

There are 14 amino acids in the CDR3, from cysteine to phenylalanine inclusive. The retained sequence is limited to the CDR3, 42 bases, with the frame set at the first base. From V the trimming removes 7 bases and from J it removes 7 bases, while the gene matches leave 8 bases of the junction unaccounted for. The source material was blood. The TCR sequence derives from a human donor in good health. The V and J genes are TRBV12-3 or TRBV12-4 and TRBJ1-4; TRBD1 lines up with 8 middle nucleotides. The sequenced DNA: TGTGCCAGCAACCCGACAGGGGCCTTTGAAAAACTGTTTTTT. Protein translation: CASNPTGAFEKLFF.